The rows below give T cell receptor beta chains drawn from one sample of a study of metastatic and nonmetastatic thyroid tumors. TCRdb reassembled clones from the PCR reads with MiXCR. The table has 20,000 to 25,000 clones, approximately 11% seen once. What was sequenced was blood. These receptors originate from a female donor with papillary thyroid cancer or a benign thyroid nodule (not recorded which). Some clones in this sample may be carry-over from other donors' samples. Each CDR3 is given with its conserved first and last residue. A D gene is named only where the DNA matches it firmly. Not every row has a clone size; where given, it reads once, few, many or a size class.

D: .
V: TRBV6-1
J: TRBJ2-7
size: medium-sized
CDR3: CASTRTETYEQYF
DNA: TGTGCCAGCACCCGGACAGAGACCTACGAGCAGTACTTC

D: TRBD1
V: TRBV18
J: TRBJ1-1
size: many
CDR3: CASSRQGNTEAFF
DNA: TGTGCCAGCTCACGACAGGGGAACACTGAAGCTTTCTTT

D: .
V: TRBV29-1
J: TRBJ2-7
size: many
CDR3: CSVWGDEQYF
DNA: TGCAGCGTTTGGGGAGATGAGCAGTACTTC

D: .
V: TRBV28
J: TRBJ2-7
size: .
CDR3: CASSFPDLSSSYEQYF
DNA: TGTGCCAGCAGTTTCCCGGACCTCTCGAGCTCCTACGAGCAGTACTTC

D: .
V: TRBV20-1
J: TRBJ2-7
size: many
CDR3: CSATPLRGSSYEQYF
DNA: TGCAGTGCTACCCCTCTCCGGGGGAGCTCCTACGAGCAGTACTTC

D: .
V: TRBV28
J: TRBJ2-7
size: few
CDR3: CASSLEASCPYEQYF
DNA: TGTGCCAGCAGTTTGGAAGCATCCTGCCCCTACGAGCAGTACTTC

D: .
V: TRBV6-2/TRBV6-3
J: TRBJ2-7
size: medium-sized
CDR3: CASSYQGRYEQYF
DNA: TGTGCCAGCAGTTACCAGGGGCGGTACGAGCAGTACTTC

D: TRBD2
V: TRBV10-2
J: TRBJ2-7
size: many
CDR3: CASSEGTRFGEQYF
DNA: TGCGCCAGCAGTGAAGGGACTAGATTTGGGGAGCAGTACTTC

D: TRBD1
V: TRBV20-1
J: TRBJ2-6
size: few
CDR3: CSAKAPDRGRSGDNVLTF
DNA: TGCAGTGCTAAAGCCCCCGACAGGGGCCGCTCTGGGGACAACGTCCTGACTTTC

D: .
V: TRBV18
J: TRBJ2-7
size: .
CDR3: CASSPTRDSLNEQYF
DNA: TGTGCCAGCTCGCCGACTAGGGATTCCCTTAACGAGCAGTACTTC